The T cell receptor beta chain under discussion was sequenced for a study of blood T cell repertoires in COVID-19. Study at large: Sites in the United States, Italy and Spain provided acute and convalescent COVID-19 samples.

Participants had their cohort set by participant-reported clinical history. Sequencing used immunoSEQ multiplex PCR; TCRdb keeps in-frame clones, though not all of them. The sample includes 180,000 or so clones, about 82% of them seen just once. The germline V gene has CDR1 SGHTA and CDR2 FQGTGA. The V end was cut by 2 bases, the J end by 4 bases, with 11 bases between. CDR3 length: 14 amino acids. V usage is TRBV7-3 and J usage is TRBJ1-1, with D maybe TRBD1 (6 bases). This sequence originates from a man aged 35-49 years with acute COVID-19. Sample: PBMCs or T cells enriched from blood (not recorded which). CDR3 bases: TGTGCCAGCAGCTTAGGGGGCCCAGCCACTGAAGCTTTCTTT. The encoded protein is CASSLGGPATEAFF.